This T cell receptor beta chain was sequenced for a study of blood T cell repertoires in COVID-19. Study information: Sources were T cells, B-cell-depleted T cells, or PBMCs; the material itself was cDNA or gDNA.

In the original workflow: Amplification of reference gene primers was used by the study to estimate nucleated cell counts. Profiling relied on immunoSEQ multiplex PCR, and the TCRdb table lists in-frame clones only, not all of them. V and J calls and clone size are as listed in that table; D and trimming were resolved from the DNA. The sample has about 130,000 clones, approximately 88% seen once. The table lists this clone with a count of one. The sample consisted of peripheral blood. The receptor comes from a man in his fifties or sixties with acute or convalescent COVID-19.

The CDR3 DNA follows: TGCGCCAGCAGCCACGCAGGATTCCCGGATGAGCAGTTCTTC. This gives the protein CASSHAGFPDEQFF. The chain combines TRBV4-1 with TRBJ2-1, with D unresolved. The CDR3 is 14 amino acids. CDR1 MGHRA and CDR2 YSYEKL come from the germline V gene. Trimming pared 3 bases from V and 8 bases from J, leaving 14 bases between.